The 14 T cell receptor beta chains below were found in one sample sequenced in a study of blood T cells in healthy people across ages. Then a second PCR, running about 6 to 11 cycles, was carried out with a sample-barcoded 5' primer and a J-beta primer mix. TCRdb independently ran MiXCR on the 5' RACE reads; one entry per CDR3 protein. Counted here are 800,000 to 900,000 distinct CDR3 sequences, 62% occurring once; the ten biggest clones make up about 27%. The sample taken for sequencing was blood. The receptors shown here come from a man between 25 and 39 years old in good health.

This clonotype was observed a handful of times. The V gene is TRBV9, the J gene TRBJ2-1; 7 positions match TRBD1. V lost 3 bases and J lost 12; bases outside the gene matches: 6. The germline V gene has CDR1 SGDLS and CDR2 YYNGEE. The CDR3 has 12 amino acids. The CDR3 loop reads CASSEQGSRQFF. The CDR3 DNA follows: TGTGCCAGCAGCGAACAGGGGAGTCGGCAGTTCTTC. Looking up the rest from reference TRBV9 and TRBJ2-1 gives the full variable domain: DSGVTQTPKHLITATGQRVTLRCSPRSGDLSVYWYQQSLDQGLQFLIQYYNGEERAKGNILERFSAQQFPDLHSELNLSSLELGDSALYFCASSEQGSRQFFGPGTRLTVL.

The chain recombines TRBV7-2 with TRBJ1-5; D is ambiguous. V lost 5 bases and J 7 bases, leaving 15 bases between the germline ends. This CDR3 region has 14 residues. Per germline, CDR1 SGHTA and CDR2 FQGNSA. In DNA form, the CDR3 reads TGTGCCAGCAGCCAGACGGGATCTAAGCAGCCCCAGCATTTT. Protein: CASSQTGSKQPQHF.

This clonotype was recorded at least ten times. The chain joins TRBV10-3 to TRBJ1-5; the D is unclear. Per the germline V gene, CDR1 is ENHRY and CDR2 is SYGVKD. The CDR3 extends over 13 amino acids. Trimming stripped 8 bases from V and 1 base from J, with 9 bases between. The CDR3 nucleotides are TGTGCCATCTCGACCGACAGCAATCAGCCCCAGCATTTT. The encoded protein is CAISTDSNQPQHF.

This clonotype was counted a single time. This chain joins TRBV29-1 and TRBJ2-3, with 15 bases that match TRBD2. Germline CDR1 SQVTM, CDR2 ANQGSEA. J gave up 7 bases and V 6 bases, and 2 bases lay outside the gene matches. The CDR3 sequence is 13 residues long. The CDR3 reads CSVGLAGGNTQYF. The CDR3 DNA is TGCAGCGTCGGACTAGCGGGGGGGAATACGCAGTATTTT.

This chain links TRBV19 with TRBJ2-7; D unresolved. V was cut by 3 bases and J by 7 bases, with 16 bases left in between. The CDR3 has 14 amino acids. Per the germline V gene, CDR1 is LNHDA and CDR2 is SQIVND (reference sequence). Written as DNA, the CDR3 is TGTGCCAGTAGTATCGGCCAGTACTACAATGAGCAGTACTTC. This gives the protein CASSIGQYYNEQYF.

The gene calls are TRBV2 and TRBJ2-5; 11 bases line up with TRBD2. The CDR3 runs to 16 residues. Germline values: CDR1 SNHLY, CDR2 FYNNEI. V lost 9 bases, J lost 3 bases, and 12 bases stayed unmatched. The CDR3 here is CASGLAGTSGKETQYF. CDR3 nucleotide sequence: TGTGCCAGTGGACTCGCCGGGACTAGCGGTAAAGAGACCCAGTACTTC.

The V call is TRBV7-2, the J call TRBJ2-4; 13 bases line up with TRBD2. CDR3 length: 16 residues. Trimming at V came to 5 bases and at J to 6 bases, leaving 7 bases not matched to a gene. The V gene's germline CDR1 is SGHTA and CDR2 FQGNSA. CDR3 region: CASSITSGGAGNIQYF. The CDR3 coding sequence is TGTGCCAGCAGCATAACTAGCGGGGGGGCCGGAAACATTCAGTACTTC.

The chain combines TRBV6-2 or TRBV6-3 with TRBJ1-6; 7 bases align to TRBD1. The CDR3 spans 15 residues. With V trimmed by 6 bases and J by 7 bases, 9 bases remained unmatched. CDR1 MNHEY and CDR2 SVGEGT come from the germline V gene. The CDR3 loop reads CASRLLPGQNSPLHF. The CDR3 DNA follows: TGTGCCAGCAGACTCCTTCCGGGACAGAATTCACCCCTCCACTTT.

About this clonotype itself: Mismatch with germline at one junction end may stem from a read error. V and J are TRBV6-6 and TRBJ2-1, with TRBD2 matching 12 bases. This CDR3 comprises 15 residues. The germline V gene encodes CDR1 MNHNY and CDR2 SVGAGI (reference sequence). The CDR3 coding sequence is TGTGCCAGCAGGCTAACTAGCGGGGGGCCGAATGGGCAGTTCTTC. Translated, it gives CASRLTSGGPNGQFF.

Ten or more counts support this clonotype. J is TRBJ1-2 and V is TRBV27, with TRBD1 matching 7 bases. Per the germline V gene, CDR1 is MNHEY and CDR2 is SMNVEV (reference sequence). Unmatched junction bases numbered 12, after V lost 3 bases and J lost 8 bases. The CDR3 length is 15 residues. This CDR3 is CASSFSDRDALGYTF. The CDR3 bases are TGTGCCAGCAGTTTCAGTGACAGGGACGCTTTGGGCTACACCTTC.

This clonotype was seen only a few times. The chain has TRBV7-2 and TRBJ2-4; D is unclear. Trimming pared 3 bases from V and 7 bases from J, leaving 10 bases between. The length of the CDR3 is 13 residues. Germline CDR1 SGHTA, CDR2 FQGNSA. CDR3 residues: CASSFRENNIQYF. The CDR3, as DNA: TGTGCCAGCAGCTTCCGAGAGAACAACATTCAGTACTTC.

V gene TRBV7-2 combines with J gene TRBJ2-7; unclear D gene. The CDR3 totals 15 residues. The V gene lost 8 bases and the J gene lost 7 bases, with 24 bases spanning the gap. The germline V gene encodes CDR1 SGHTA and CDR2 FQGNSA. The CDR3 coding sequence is TGTGCCAGCGTTAGTCTGAGCCTGCTCTACAATGAGCAGTACTTC. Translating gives CASVSLSLLYNEQYF. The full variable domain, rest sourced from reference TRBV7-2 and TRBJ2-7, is GAGVSQSPSNKVTEKGKDVELRCDPISGHTALYWYRQSLGQGLEFLIYFQGNSAPDKSGLPSDRFSAERTGGSVSTLTIQRTQQEDSAVYLCASVSLSLLYNEQYFGPGTRLTVT.

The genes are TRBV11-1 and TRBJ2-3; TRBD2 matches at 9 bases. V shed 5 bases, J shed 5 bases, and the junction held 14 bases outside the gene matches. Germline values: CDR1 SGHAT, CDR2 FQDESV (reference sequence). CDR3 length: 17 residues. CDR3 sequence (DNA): TGTGCCAGCAGCGGGGTAGCGGGGGCGACTCTGGGAGATACGCAGTATTTT. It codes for CASSGVAGATLGDTQYF.

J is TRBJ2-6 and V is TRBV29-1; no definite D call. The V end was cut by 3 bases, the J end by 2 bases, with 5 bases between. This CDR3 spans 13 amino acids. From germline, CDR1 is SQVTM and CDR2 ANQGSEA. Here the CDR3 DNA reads TGCAGCGTTGACTATGCTGGGGCCAACGTCCTGACTTTC. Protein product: CSVDYAGANVLTF.